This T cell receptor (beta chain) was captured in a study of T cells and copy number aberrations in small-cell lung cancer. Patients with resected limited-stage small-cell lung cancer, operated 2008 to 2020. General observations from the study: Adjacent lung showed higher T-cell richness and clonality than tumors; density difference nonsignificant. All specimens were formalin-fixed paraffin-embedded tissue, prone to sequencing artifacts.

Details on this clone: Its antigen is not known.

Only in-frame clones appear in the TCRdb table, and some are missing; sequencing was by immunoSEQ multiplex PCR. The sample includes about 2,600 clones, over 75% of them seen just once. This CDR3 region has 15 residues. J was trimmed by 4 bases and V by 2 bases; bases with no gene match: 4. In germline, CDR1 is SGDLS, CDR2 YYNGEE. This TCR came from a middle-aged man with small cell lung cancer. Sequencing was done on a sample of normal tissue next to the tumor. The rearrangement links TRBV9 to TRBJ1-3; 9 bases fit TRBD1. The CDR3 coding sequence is TGTGCCAGCAGCGTGGGGACAGGGCTAGGAAACACCATATATTTT. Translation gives CASSVGTGLGNTIYF.